A selection of T cell receptor beta chains follows, all from one sample in a study of cytomegalovirus exposure and HLA in healthy donors. Assay used: immunoSEQ multiplex PCR; TCRdb lists only in-frame clones, some missing. The sample lists under 100,000 clones; 96% were seen once. Sample: PBMCs. Source of these receptors: a man between 18 and 35 years old in good health and CMV-seronegative. CDR3s include the opening cysteine and the closing phenylalanine or tryptophan. Fields, in order: CDR3 DNA, CDR3 protein, V gene, J gene, D gene, clone size. The D gene is left open where the match is weak. Rows may omit the clone size; those that give it use once, few, many or a size class.

DNA: TGTGCCAGCGGCCGGGACATTTCCTACGAGCAGTACTTC
CDR3: CASGRDISYEQYF
V: TRBV2
J: TRBJ2-7
D: NA
size: NA

DNA: TGTGCCAGCAGCGATACAGGGACTGAAGCTTTCTTT
CDR3: CASSDTGTEAFF
V: TRBV9
J: TRBJ1-1
D: NA
size: NA

DNA: TGTGCCAGCAGCGTACGTGGGACTAGCCCGATACTCGGGACAGATACGCAGTATTTT
CDR3: CASSVRGTSPILGTDTQYF
V: TRBV9
J: TRBJ2-3
D: TRBD2
size: NA

DNA: TGCACCAGCAGCCAAGTCCGAGGGCATGGAAACACCATATATTTT
CDR3: CTSSQVRGHGNTIYF
V: TRBV1
J: TRBJ1-3
D: NA
size: NA

DNA: TGTGCCAGCAAGAACAGGGGGGAAATAAACACTGAAGCTTTCTTT
CDR3: CASKNRGEINTEAFF
V: TRBV6-5
J: TRBJ1-1
D: TRBD1
size: NA

DNA: TGTGCCTGGAGTGTATCACGTCAGGGTGATCGGGTGAACACCTTC
CDR3: CAWSVSRQGDRVNTF
V: TRBV30
J: TRBJ1-2
D: NA
size: once

DNA: TGTGCCAGCAGTGATCTAGGCAGGGACTACGGGGAGCTGTTTTTT
CDR3: CASSDLGRDYGELFF
V: TRBV2
J: TRBJ2-2
D: TRBD2
size: NA

DNA: TGTGCCAGCAGCTTAAGGGACAGGGGGATTCAGCCCCAGCATTTT
CDR3: CASSLRDRGIQPQHF
V: TRBV5-6
J: TRBJ1-5
D: TRBD1
size: NA

DNA: TGTGCCAGCAGTGTAACAGGGGGCGGCGGGCCGCAAGAGACCCAGTACTTC
CDR3: CASSVTGGGGPQETQYF
V: TRBV6-1
J: TRBJ2-5
D: TRBD1
size: NA

DNA: TGTGCCAGCAGTCGGGACAGGGGGAGCGGGGAGCTGTTTTTT
CDR3: CASSRDRGSGELFF
V: TRBV2
J: TRBJ2-2
D: TRBD1
size: once

DNA: TGTGCCAGCAGCTTCTCAGGGGGCGCTTATGGCTACACCTTC
CDR3: CASSFSGGAYGYTF
V: TRBV5-8
J: TRBJ1-2
D: TRBD1
size: NA

DNA: TGTGCCTGGAGTTCCACGTACGGGGATGATCAGCCCCAGCATTTT
CDR3: CAWSSTYGDDQPQHF
V: TRBV30
J: TRBJ1-5
D: NA
size: NA

DNA: TGTGCCAGCAGCTTAGGCGGGCCTGGGGCCAACGTCCTGACTTTC
CDR3: CASSLGGPGANVLTF
V: TRBV7-3
J: TRBJ2-6
D: NA
size: NA

DNA: TGCGCGTCCACGCCGGGACAGCAGGCCAACACCGGGGAGCTGTTTTTT
CDR3: CASTPGQQANTGELFF
V: TRBV5-1
J: TRBJ2-2
D: TRBD1
size: NA

DNA: TGTGCCAGCAGCGCCAGAACTAGCTTACCGATCGATGAGCAGTTCTTC
CDR3: CASSARTSLPIDEQFF
V: TRBV9
J: TRBJ2-1
D: NA
size: NA

DNA: TGCGCCAGCAGCGACTTGACAGCCAATCGGCCCCAAGAGAATCTAGCTTTCTTT
CDR3: CASSDLTANRPQENLAFF
V: TRBV5-1
J: TRBJ1-1
D: NA
size: NA

DNA: TGTGCCAGCAGCTCCGGAGACAGAACCCAAGAGACCCAGTACTTC
CDR3: CASSSGDRTQETQYF
V: TRBV5-4
J: TRBJ2-5
D: NA
size: NA

DNA: TGTGCCAGTAGAACATGGAGCAATCAGCCCCAGCATTTT
CDR3: CASRTWSNQPQHF
V: TRBV19
J: TRBJ1-5
D: NA
size: NA

DNA: TGTGCCAGCAGCGTAGAAGGGGACACCGGGGAGCTGTTTTTT
CDR3: CASSVEGDTGELFF
V: TRBV9
J: TRBJ2-2
D: NA
size: NA

DNA: TGTGCCAGCAGCTTACGCAGTCCAGATACGCAGTATTTT
CDR3: CASSLRSPDTQYF
V: TRBV7-3
J: TRBJ2-3
D: NA
size: NA

DNA: TGTGCCTGGGGTAGCGGACTTCACAATACGCAGTATTTT
CDR3: CAWGSGLHNTQYF
V: TRBV30
J: TRBJ2-3
D: NA
size: NA

DNA: TGTGCCAGCAGCTTCGGGACAGGGGGCTCGGGGGAGCTGTTTTTT
CDR3: CASSFGTGGSGELFF
V: TRBV5-6
J: TRBJ2-2
D: TRBD1
size: NA

DNA: TGTGCCAGCAGCTACCTTCGGGTAGCGGGAGACCGGGAGCAGTTCTTC
CDR3: CASSYLRVAGDREQFF
V: TRBV5-6
J: TRBJ2-1
D: TRBD2
size: NA

DNA: TGCAGCGCAGGGATGGACACTGAAGCTTTCTTT
CDR3: CSAGMDTEAFF
V: TRBV29-1
J: TRBJ1-1
D: NA
size: NA

DNA: TGTGCCTGGAGTACCGACAGGACAGGATACACCGGGGAGCTGTTTTTT
CDR3: CAWSTDRTGYTGELFF
V: TRBV30
J: TRBJ2-2
D: TRBD1
size: NA

DNA: TGTGCCAGCAGTGACTCGAGCGAAGGAGGGGAGCTGTTTTTT
CDR3: CASSDSSEGGELFF
V: TRBV6-4
J: TRBJ2-2
D: NA
size: NA

DNA: TGTGCCAGCAGCGTAGATCAAGATACGCAGTATTTT
CDR3: CASSVDQDTQYF
V: TRBV9
J: TRBJ2-3
D: NA
size: NA

DNA: TGTGCCAGCAGAAAATTTTGGACTAGCGGTACGAACACCGGGGAGCTGTTTTTT
CDR3: CASRKFWTSGTNTGELFF
V: TRBV2
J: TRBJ2-2
D: TRBD2
size: NA

DNA: TGTGCCAGCAGTGGATCCGGGACAGGGGAGGTGGTACATTTT
CDR3: CASSGSGTGEVVHF
V: TRBV28
J: TRBJ1-5
D: TRBD1
size: NA

DNA: TGTGCCAGCAGTTTAAGCTTTGAGCGGGAGTTGGTCTCCGGGGAGCTGTTTTTT
CDR3: CASSLSFERELVSGELFF
V: TRBV28
J: TRBJ2-2
D: TRBD2
size: NA

DNA: TGTGCCAGCAGTGGACAGGGTCCGAACACCGGGGAGCTGTTTTTT
CDR3: CASSGQGPNTGELFF
V: TRBV6-5
J: TRBJ2-2
D: TRBD1
size: NA

DNA: TGTGCCAGCAGCTTTAGTTCCGGTGAAGCTTTCTTT
CDR3: CASSFSSGEAFF
V: TRBV7-9
J: TRBJ1-1
D: NA
size: NA

DNA: TGTGCCAGCAGTTTCGCGGGAGCGGCGGGCACAGATACGCAGTATTTT
CDR3: CASSFAGAAGTDTQYF
V: TRBV27
J: TRBJ2-3
D: TRBD2
size: NA

DNA: TGTGCCAGCAGTTTATCGTCCGTAGAGACCCAGTACTTC
CDR3: CASSLSSVETQYF
V: TRBV27
J: TRBJ2-5
D: NA
size: NA

DNA: TGTGCCAGCAGCTTACTAAGAAACACCGGGGAGCTGTTTTTT
CDR3: CASSLLRNTGELFF
V: TRBV5-6
J: TRBJ2-2
D: NA
size: NA

DNA: TGTGCCAGCAGCGTAGCTGGACAGGGCGCCCAGCCCCAGCATTTT
CDR3: CASSVAGQGAQPQHF
V: TRBV5-6
J: TRBJ1-5
D: TRBD1
size: once

DNA: TGTGCCAGCACCCAGTCCCCTACAGGGGGCGGCTACACCTTC
CDR3: CASTQSPTGGGYTF
V: TRBV6-5
J: TRBJ1-2
D: TRBD1
size: NA

DNA: TGTGCCAGCAGCATTGAACAGGGAAACACCATATATTTT
CDR3: CASSIEQGNTIYF
V: TRBV5-4
J: TRBJ1-3
D: NA
size: NA

DNA: TGTGCCAGTGAAACAGGCGCAACTAATGAAAAACTGTTTTTT
CDR3: CASETGATNEKLFF
V: TRBV19
J: TRBJ1-4
D: NA
size: NA

DNA: TGCGCCAGCAGCTCCCAGGGGTCCGGAAACACCATATATTTT
CDR3: CASSSQGSGNTIYF
V: TRBV5-1
J: TRBJ1-3
D: NA
size: NA

DNA: TGCGCCAGCAGCTTGGGTGTCCCCTTTGACACCGGGGAGCTGTTTTTT
CDR3: CASSLGVPFDTGELFF
V: TRBV5-1
J: TRBJ2-2
D: NA
size: NA

DNA: TGTGCCAGCAGTGAAAAATTTCCGTTGAACACTGAAGCTTTCTTT
CDR3: CASSEKFPLNTEAFF
V: TRBV6-1
J: TRBJ1-1
D: NA
size: NA

DNA: TGTGCCAGCAGCTTTGGAGCGGGACAAAATTACAATGAGCAGTTCTTC
CDR3: CASSFGAGQNYNEQFF
V: TRBV11-2
J: TRBJ2-1
D: NA
size: NA

DNA: TGCGCCAGCAGTGAGTTAGCGGGGGAGCAGTACTTC
CDR3: CASSELAGEQYF
V: TRBV10-2
J: TRBJ2-7
D: TRBD2
size: NA

DNA: TGCGCCAGCAGCTTGGGTACGGCGGGATGGGGCAATGAGCAGTTCTTC
CDR3: CASSLGTAGWGNEQFF
V: TRBV5-1
J: TRBJ2-1
D: NA
size: once

DNA: TGTGCCAGCAGCGTAGGGCGACAGGCTGGGGGTGAAGCTTTCTTT
CDR3: CASSVGRQAGGEAFF
V: TRBV9
J: TRBJ1-1
D: NA
size: NA

DNA: TGTGCCAGCAAACTACAGGGGATCTCTGGAAACACCATATATTTT
CDR3: CASKLQGISGNTIYF
V: TRBV2
J: TRBJ1-3
D: TRBD1
size: NA

DNA: TGCGCCAGCAGCGCCGGACAGGGGGATCAGCCCCAGCATTTT
CDR3: CASSAGQGDQPQHF
V: TRBV5-1
J: TRBJ1-5
D: TRBD1
size: once

DNA: TGTGCCAGCAGCTTAGGCCGGGACAGGGGCCCAAACGGGGAGACCCAGTACTTC
CDR3: CASSLGRDRGPNGETQYF
V: TRBV7-3
J: TRBJ2-5
D: TRBD1
size: NA